This record concerns one T cell receptor beta chain sequence. Its specific antigen is unknown. No base quality values were provided; no much bigger clone lies one nucleotide off. These data come from a study of blood T cell repertoires in COVID-19 (TCRdb year 2020). In terms of the full investigation: Samples from collaborators originated in the United States, Italy and Spain and spanned both the acute and convalescent phases of COVID-19. The samples were drawn from the first 160 participants of the ongoing ImmuneRACE study and from 950 to 1,500 subjects provided by 6 global collaborators. The dataset comprised deeply sampled blood TCRbeta repertoires from subjects exposed to, actively infected with, or recovered from COVID-19. A de-identified subject ID, COVID-19 status, age in years and sex were almost always included in the sample metadata. The prospective study material was composed of cDNA or gDNA derived from T cells, B-cell-depleted T cells, or PBMCs. HLA class I and class II types, where available, came from metadata supplied by the sample provider rather than from assay-based typing. The repertoires were released in a freely available public database meant as a resource for research on the immune response to SARS-CoV-2. General conclusions and limits of the study: How much clinical and demographic metadata was included differed by source and by participant, and the metadata was provided uncurated.

As encoded in the germline V gene, CDR1 is SNHLY while CDR2 is FYNNEI. The CDR3 measures 14 amino acids from cysteine to phenylalanine. Here the CDR3 DNA is all that survives: 42 bases in frame from base 1. Trimming removed 6 bases from V and 4 bases from J; the gene matches leave 4 bases unexplained. Collaborating institutions collected whole blood in K2EDTA tubes following their own protocols. For TCRbeta analysis, collaborator samples were shipped as frozen whole blood, as isolated PBMCs, or as DNA extracted from either sample type. TCRbeta CDR3 regions were amplified from genomic DNA using the immunoSEQ Assay, a bias-controlled multiplex PCR. The authors' analysis ran thus. The number of nucleated cells in each sample was estimated from the amplification of reference gene primers within the assay. To quantify the absolute abundance of each unique TCRbeta CDR3 rearrangement, sequence reads were collapsed and filtered. For each sample, productive Simpson clonality was calculated as the square root of Simpson's diversity index over productive rearrangements. Drawn from immuneACCESS, this table holds only the in-frame rearrangements with V and J called that TCRdb kept. Clones are partly lost; checked studies trace under half to an unresolved V gene and leave the rest unexplained. V and J calls plus clone size are reproduced from that table; the DNA served to infer D and trimming. Across this sample there are tens of thousands of clones, with roughly 83% seen only once. The leading ten clones occupy roughly 2.5% of the sample.

The chain couples TRBV2 to TRBJ2-7, and 12 junctional nucleotides match TRBD2. Sample: peripheral blood. This clonotype was obtained from a man older than 75 with active or convalescent COVID-19. DNA sequence: TGTGCCAGCAGGACTAGCGGGAGTTCATACGAGCAGTACTTC. Its coded protein is CASRTSGSSYEQYF.